This record looks at one TCR beta chain sequence and its context. Its antigen is currently unknown. The PCR had 60 Vbeta and 13 Jbeta primers. The repertoire was sequenced with immunoSEQ multiplex PCR; TCRdb's copy has only in-frame clones and lacks some. The sample contains roughly 100,000 clones, approximately 71% of which appear only once. This record comes from a study of cytomegalovirus exposure and HLA in healthy donors. Broader study findings: Per a prior analysis, the majority of TCR beta V segments were productive roughly 90% or roughly 30% of the time. Cytomegalovirus status was reportedly diagnosed by the classifier with high sensitivity and specificity.

The origin of this receptor is a woman younger than 30 in good health and CMV-seropositive. Sequencing was done on a sample of PBMCs.

CDR3 DNA sequence: TGTGCCAGCAGCCTAGGGGGGCAGGGTGGTGAGCCCCAGCATTTT. Translating gives CASSLGGQGGEPQHF. The rearrangement joins TRBV9 to TRBJ1-5; a possible D gene is TRBD1 (6 bases). The germline V gene has CDR1 SGDLS and CDR2 YYNGEE. The CDR3 consists of 15 residues. Trimming left V 4 bases short and J 8 bases short, with 19 bases between.